The 9 T cell receptor beta chains reported below all come from one sample, sequenced in a study of CD8 T cells in Susac syndrome. RNA totalling about 0.45 to 1 ug underwent reverse transcription with random hexamers. TCRdb analysed the immunoSEQ multiplex PCR reads with MiXCR anew, one entry per CDR3 protein. The sample has 200,000 to 300,000 distinct CDR3 sequences, around 93% seen once. The specimen was CD4+ T cells from PBMCs. These receptors came from a human donor with multiple sclerosis.

The chain's CDR3 is CAWSVRGSHNQPQHF. The DNA of the CDR3 is TGTGCCTGGAGTGTAAGGGGATCCCACAATCAGCCCCAGCATTTT. The chain has TRBV30 and TRBJ1-5; perhaps TRBD1 as D (5 bases). The CDR3 contains 15 residues. Trimming took off 0 bases at V and 3 bases at J, with 12 bases between the two ends. Germline values: CDR1 GTSNPN, CDR2 SVGIG (reference sequence). Full variable domain (outside the CDR3, taken from reference TRBV30 and TRBJ1-5): SQTIHQWPATLVQPVGSPLSLECTVEGTSNPNLYWYRQAAGRGLQLLFYSVGIGQISSEVPQNLSASRPQDRQFILSSKKLLLSDSGFYLCAWSVRGSHNQPQHFGDGTRLSIL.

The chain carries TRBV3-1 and TRBJ2-3; the match to TRBD2 covers 10 bases. Germline V gene data show CDR1 as LGHDT and CDR2 as YNNKEL (reference sequence). J was trimmed by 6 bases and V by 4 bases; bases with no gene match: 7. This CDR3 region has 15 residues. The CDR3 sequence: CASSPQRGGRDTQYF. In DNA, the CDR3 is TGTGCCAGCAGCCCACAGCGGGGGGGCCGCGATACGCAGTATTTT.

V usage is TRBV7-9 and J usage is TRBJ1-1, with D uncertain. Germline assignment: CDR1 SEHNR and CDR2 FQNEAQ (reference sequence). This CDR3 has 12 amino acids. Trimming left V 5 bases short and J 11 bases short, with 15 bases between. The CDR3 DNA reads TGTGCCAGCAGCGGAGAAGGACGCCAGGCTTTCTTT. This gives the protein CASSGEGRQAFF. The full variable domain, in which reference TRBV7-9 and TRBJ1-1 provide the parts outside the CDR3, is DTGVSQNPRHKITKRGQNVTFRCDPISEHNRLYWYRQTLGQGPEFLTYFQNEAQLEKSRLLSDRFSAERPKGSFSTLEIQRTEQGDSAMYLCASSGEGRQAFFGQGTRLTVV.

The V gene is TRBV6-5, the J gene TRBJ1-2; tentative D call: TRBD1 (5 bases). The CDR3 is made up of 13 amino acids. V was cut by 6 bases and J by 6 bases, with 14 bases left in between. Germline CDR1 reads MNHEY; CDR2 reads SVGAGI. The CDR3 DNA reads TGTGCCAGCAGACGGGGGGATACCGATGGCTACACCTTC. Its protein product is CASRRGDTDGYTF.

This clonotype has just one count. The rearrangement uses TRBV18 and TRBJ2-3; D might be TRBD1 or TRBD2, each matching 5 bases. CDR3 length: 14 amino acids. Germline values: CDR1 KGHSH, CDR2 LQKENI. V lost 5 bases and J lost 6, with 15 bases in between. CDR3 coding DNA: TGTGCCAGCTCAACCGGGACGTGGGGGGATACGCAGTATTTT. It encodes CASSTGTWGDTQYF.

The rearrangement links TRBV29-1 to TRBJ2-5; 10 bases map to TRBD1. The CDR3 contains 14 residues. Losses at the gene ends were 6 bases for V and 4 bases for J; bases not matched to a gene: 8. Germline CDR1 is SQVTM and CDR2 is ANQGSEA. DNA of the CDR3: TGCAGCGTGGACCGGGACAGGGGACCAGAGACCCAGTACTTC. It encodes CSVDRDRGPETQYF.

V is TRBV5-1 and J is TRBJ2-7; possibly TRBD1 for D (7 bases). The V gene lost 0 bases and the J gene lost 2 bases, with 15 bases spanning the gap. The germline V gene encodes CDR1 SGHRS and CDR2 YFSETQ. This CDR3 contains 16 residues. The CDR3 coding sequence is TGCGCCAGCAGCTTGGGATTCGCGGGACAGACCTACGAGCAGTACTTC. It translates to CASSLGFAGQTYEQYF. Drawing the rest from reference TRBV5-1 and TRBJ2-7, the complete variable domain is KAGVTQTPRYLIKTRGQQVTLSCSPISGHRSVSWYQQTPGQGLQFLFEYFSETQRNKGNFPGRFSGRQFSNSRSEMNVSTLELGDSALYLCASSLGFAGQTYEQYFGPGTRLTVT.

V and J are TRBV19 and TRBJ1-5; possibly TRBD1 for D (5 bases). Trimming left V 8 bases short and J 0 bases short, with 11 bases between. This CDR3 is 14 amino acids long. Germline CDR1 LNHDA, CDR2 SQIVND (reference sequence). The chain's CDR3 is CASGDGFSNQPQHF. The CDR3 bases are TGTGCCAGTGGGGACGGGTTTAGCAATCAGCCCCAGCATTTT.

The chain carries TRBV20-1 and TRBJ2-7, with D unresolved. The ends were cut back, 0 bases at V and 0 bases at J, with 12 bases in the middle. Germline V CDR1 and CDR2: DFQATT, SNEGSKA (reference sequence). This CDR3 is built from 15 residues. The CDR3 region is CSAREVGLVSYEQYF. For the CDR3, the DNA is TGCAGTGCTAGAGAGGTAGGGCTAGTCTCCTACGAGCAGTACTTC.